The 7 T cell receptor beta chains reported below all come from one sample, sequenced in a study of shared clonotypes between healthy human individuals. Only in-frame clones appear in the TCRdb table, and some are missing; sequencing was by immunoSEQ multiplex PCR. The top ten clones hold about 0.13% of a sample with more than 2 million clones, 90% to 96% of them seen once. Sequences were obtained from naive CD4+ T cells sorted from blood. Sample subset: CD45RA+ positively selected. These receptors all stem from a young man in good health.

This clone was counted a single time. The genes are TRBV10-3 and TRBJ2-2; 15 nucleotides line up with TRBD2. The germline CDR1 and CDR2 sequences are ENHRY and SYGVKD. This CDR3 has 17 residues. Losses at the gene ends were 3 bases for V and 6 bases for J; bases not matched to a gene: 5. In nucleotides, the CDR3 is TGTGCCATCAGTGATTTTGGACTAGCGGGAGGGGCCGGGGAGCTGTTTTTT. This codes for CAISDFGLAGGAGELFF.

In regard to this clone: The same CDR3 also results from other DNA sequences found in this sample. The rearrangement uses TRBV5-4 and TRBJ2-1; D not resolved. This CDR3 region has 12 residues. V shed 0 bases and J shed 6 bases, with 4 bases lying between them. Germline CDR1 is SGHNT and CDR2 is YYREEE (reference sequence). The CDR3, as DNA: TGTGCCAGCAGCTTGGACAGCAATGAGCAGTTCTTC. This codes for CASSLDSNEQFF.

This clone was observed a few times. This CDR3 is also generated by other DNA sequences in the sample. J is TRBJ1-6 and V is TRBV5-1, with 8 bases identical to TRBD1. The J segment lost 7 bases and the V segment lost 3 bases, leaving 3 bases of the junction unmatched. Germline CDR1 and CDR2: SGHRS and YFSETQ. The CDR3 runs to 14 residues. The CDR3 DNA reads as TGCGCCAGCAGCTCCGGGACAGGCAATTCACCCCTCCACTTT. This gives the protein CASSSGTGNSPLHF.

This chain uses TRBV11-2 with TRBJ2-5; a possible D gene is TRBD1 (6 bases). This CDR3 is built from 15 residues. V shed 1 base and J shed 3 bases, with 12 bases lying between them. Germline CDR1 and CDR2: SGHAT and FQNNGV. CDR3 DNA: TGTGCCAGCAGCTTAGGGACTCACAGGGAAGAGACCCAGTACTTC. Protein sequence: CASSLGTHREETQYF.

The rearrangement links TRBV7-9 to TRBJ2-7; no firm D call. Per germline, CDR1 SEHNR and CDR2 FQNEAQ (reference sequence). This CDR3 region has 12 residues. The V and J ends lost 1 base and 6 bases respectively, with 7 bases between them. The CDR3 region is CASSLVSVEQYF. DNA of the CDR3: TGTGCCAGCAGCTTAGTCTCAGTCGAGCAGTACTTC. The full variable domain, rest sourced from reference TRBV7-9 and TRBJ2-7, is DTGVSQNPRHKITKRGQNVTFRCDPISEHNRLYWYRQTLGQGPEFLTYFQNEAQLEKSRLLSDRFSAERPKGSFSTLEIQRTEQGDSAMYLCASSLVSVEQYFGPGTRLTVT.

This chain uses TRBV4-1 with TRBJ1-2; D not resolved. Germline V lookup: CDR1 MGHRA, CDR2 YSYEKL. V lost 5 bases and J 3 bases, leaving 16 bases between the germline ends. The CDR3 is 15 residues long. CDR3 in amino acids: CASSDGRTVHYGYTF. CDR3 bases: TGCGCCAGCAGCGACGGCCGGACTGTCCACTATGGCTACACCTTC.

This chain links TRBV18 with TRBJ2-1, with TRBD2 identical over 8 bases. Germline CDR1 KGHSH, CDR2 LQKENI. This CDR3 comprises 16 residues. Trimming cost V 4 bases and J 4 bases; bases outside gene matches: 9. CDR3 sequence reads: CASSLRASGPYNEQFF. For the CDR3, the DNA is TGTGCCAGCTCACTCCGGGCTAGCGGGCCATACAATGAGCAGTTCTTC.